Here is one T cell receptor beta chain with its context. Antigen specificity is unknown. The data were obtained in a study of T cell responses to AZD1222 COVID-19 vaccine. The CDR3 covers 12 residues. Trimming removed 11 bases from V and 4 bases from J, with 14 bases in between. Germline V CDR1 and CDR2: PRHDT, FYEKMQ (reference sequence). Profiled with immunoSEQ multiplex PCR; TCRdb holds only in-frame clones, not every one. This table has 150,000 to 200,000 clones, roughly 93% appearing once. Whole-study findings and limits: CD4 TCRs associated with vaccination spanned spike, dominating at 160-218 and 743-854. Regions left unmutated in variants are reportedly the target of nearly half of spike-specific TCRs.

The chain links TRBV13 to TRBJ1-2; D uncertain. The sample was peripheral blood, taken on day 0 of AZD1222 vaccination. This sequence was found in an adult in good health. CDR3: CAVWLESYGYTF. The CDR3 region has the DNA TGTGCCGTCTGGCTGGAGTCCTATGGCTACACCTTC. Full variable domain (rest looked up from reference TRBV13 and TRBJ1-2): AAGVIQSPRHLIKEKRETATLKCYPIPRHDTVYWYQQGPGQDPQFLISFYEKMQSDKGSIPDRFSAQQFSDYHSELNMSSLELGDSALYFCAVWLESYGYTFGSGTRLTVV.